The clone carrying this T cell receptor beta chain was seen once. Its antigen is not known. The ends lost 0 bases at V and 3 bases at J; junction bases unmatched: 5. The CDR3 length is 16 residues. Germline CDR1 and CDR2: SGHNT and YYREEE (reference sequence). The sample originates from a study of graft-versus-host responses after intestinal transplantation. About the research overall: All recipients were given anti-thymocyte globulin induction, and tacrolimus and steroids were then administered for three to four years. Study conclusions and caveats: After transplant, early declines in HvG clones were associated with peak levels of circulating GvH clones. In patients with graft-donor T cell macrochimerism, allograft graft-versus-host to host-versus-graft clonal ratios were high. The recipient marrow held GvH clones, and some of them showed up first in ileum or blood.

Some clones are missing from TCRdb's copy, which holds only in-frame ones; the method was immunoSEQ multiplex PCR. The table records tens of thousands of clones, 91% of them present only once. This chain links TRBV5-4 with TRBJ2-1; 8 bases are shared with TRBD1. Specimen: unstimulated CD4+ T cells sorted from spleen or lymph node cells, collected before intestinal transplant. This receptor was identified in a human donor who received an intestinal transplant. Here the CDR3 reads CASSLVGRGLYNEQFF. Here the CDR3 DNA reads TGTGCCAGCAGCTTGGTGGGCAGGGGGCTCTACAATGAGCAGTTCTTC.